This TCR beta chain was captured in a study of CD8+ T cells in alopecia areata. As for the study in general: Tofacitinib administration to treated patients was oral, at 5 to 10 mg twice daily.

Once RNA had been extracted, it was reverse transcribed into cDNA to act as the sequencing template. Data came from immunoSEQ multiplex PCR; TCRdb stores just in-frame clones and leaves some out. Of some 170,000 clones listed, about 67% are singletons. CDR1 is MNHEY, CDR2 SMNVEV, per germline (reference sequence). With 8 bases clipped from V and 2 bases from J, the junction kept 4 bases outside the gene matches. The CDR3 contains 15 residues. As for this clone: What it binds is unknown.

Findings and caveats of the study: Sharing of TCRs across patients appeared less clear than in mice, possibly for HLA-related reasons. Clonality was higher in lesional than normal scalp, especially in alopecia totalis/universalis.

The clonotype originates from a human donor with alopecia areata. The V call is TRBV27, the J call TRBJ2-3; 13 bases agree with TRBD2. Sequences were derived from CD8+ T cells sorted from blood, sampled at week 0. CDR3 loop: CASGGLAGLTDTQYF. Here the CDR3 DNA reads TGTGCCAGCGGGGGACTAGCGGGGCTCACAGATACGCAGTATTTT.